These T cell receptor beta chains were read from a single sample in a study of T-cell memory formation after mild COVID-19. Each CDR3 protein is one row after TCRdb ran MiXCR on the 5' RACE reads. The sample has 210,000 or so distinct CDR3 sequences, about 16% seen once; the top ten hold 2.4%. Sequenced input: PBMCs or a T cell subset sorted from them (not recorded which). The receptor set was obtained from an adult woman who had mild COVID-19 (a few samples of this study predate the infection). Cell type and time point are not known. The CDR3 runs from the conserved cysteine through the conserved F or W. A D gene is named only where the DNA matches it firmly. Size tells how often a clone was seen (once, few, many) or the class of an expanded clone, and some rows leave it out.

j_call: TRBJ1-2
v_call: TRBV5-1
clone_size: .
d_call: .
cdr3_aa: CASSSRRSNYGYTF
cdr3_nt: TGCGCCAGCAGCAGCAGGAGATCTAACTATGGCTACACCTTC

j_call: TRBJ2-1
v_call: TRBV6-5
clone_size: few
d_call: .
cdr3_aa: CASSNYQGGEQFF
cdr3_nt: TGTGCCAGCAGTAACTATCAGGGTGGTGAGCAGTTCTTC

j_call: TRBJ2-7
v_call: TRBV30
clone_size: few
d_call: .
cdr3_aa: CAGGTAYEQYF
cdr3_nt: TGTGCTGGGGGGACGGCCTACGAGCAGTACTTC

j_call: TRBJ2-7
v_call: TRBV6-2/TRBV6-3
clone_size: few
d_call: .
cdr3_aa: CASSYSTSSYEQYF
cdr3_nt: TGTGCCAGCAGTTACTCGACTAGCTCCTACGAGCAGTACTTC

j_call: TRBJ2-1
v_call: TRBV24-1
clone_size: .
d_call: TRBD2
cdr3_aa: CATSDPSGRDNEQFF
cdr3_nt: TGTGCCACCAGTGATCCTAGCGGGAGGGACAATGAGCAGTTCTTC

j_call: TRBJ1-1
v_call: TRBV15
clone_size: few
d_call: .
cdr3_aa: CATSSRLNTEAFF
cdr3_nt: TGTGCCACCAGCAGTCGTTTGAACACTGAAGCTTTCTTT

j_call: TRBJ2-2
v_call: TRBV27
clone_size: .
d_call: .
cdr3_aa: CASSFNTGELFF
cdr3_nt: TGTGCCAGCAGTTTTAACACCGGGGAGCTGTTTTTT

j_call: TRBJ2-3
v_call: TRBV7-2
clone_size: many
d_call: .
cdr3_aa: CASSPRAVLRDTQYF
cdr3_nt: TGTGCCAGCAGCCCAAGAGCGGTCCTTCGGGATACGCAGTATTTT

j_call: TRBJ2-1
v_call: TRBV7-9
clone_size: few
d_call: .
cdr3_aa: CASSFRLDLRNEQFF
cdr3_nt: TGTGCCAGCAGCTTTCGACTAGATCTGAGGAATGAGCAGTTCTTC

j_call: TRBJ1-2
v_call: TRBV24-1
clone_size: .
d_call: .
cdr3_aa: CATSDSIGREHGYTF
cdr3_nt: TGTGCCACCAGTGATTCTATCGGCAGGGAACATGGCTACACCTTC

j_call: TRBJ2-1
v_call: TRBV28
clone_size: few
d_call: .
cdr3_aa: CASSFGAEQFF
cdr3_nt: TGTGCCAGCAGTTTCGGCGCTGAGCAGTTCTTC

j_call: TRBJ1-1
v_call: TRBV12-3/TRBV12-4
clone_size: .
d_call: .
cdr3_aa: CASSLIGSSEAFF
cdr3_nt: TGTGCCAGCAGTTTAATCGGGTCTTCTGAAGCTTTCTTT

j_call: TRBJ1-5
v_call: TRBV15
clone_size: .
d_call: TRBD1
cdr3_aa: CATSLGQGGNQPQHF
cdr3_nt: TGTGCCACCAGCCTAGGACAGGGAGGCAATCAGCCCCAGCATTTT

j_call: TRBJ2-7
v_call: TRBV19
clone_size: few
d_call: .
cdr3_aa: CASSIPASYEQYF
cdr3_nt: TGTGCCAGTAGTATACCCGCATCCTACGAGCAGTACTTC

j_call: TRBJ1-2
v_call: TRBV20-1
clone_size: few
d_call: .
cdr3_aa: CSAASGTTSLGTF
cdr3_nt: TGCAGTGCTGCCTCCGGGACAACCTCCTTGGGAACCTTC

j_call: TRBJ1-1
v_call: TRBV4-1
clone_size: .
d_call: .
cdr3_aa: CASSQLSARGAFF
cdr3_nt: TGCGCCAGCAGCCAATTGTCGGCACGCGGGGCTTTCTTT

j_call: TRBJ2-7
v_call: TRBV4-1
clone_size: .
d_call: TRBD1
cdr3_aa: CASSQDWAGGGEQYF
cdr3_nt: TGCGCCAGCAGCCAAGATTGGGCAGGGGGCGGCGAGCAGTACTTC

j_call: TRBJ2-7
v_call: TRBV4-2
clone_size: .
d_call: .
cdr3_aa: CASSQVGYELYEQYF
cdr3_nt: TGTGCCAGCAGCCAAGTTGGGTACGAGCTCTACGAGCAGTACTTC

j_call: TRBJ1-5
v_call: TRBV3-1
clone_size: few
d_call: .
cdr3_aa: CASSQLGQPQHF
cdr3_nt: TGTGCCAGCAGCCAGTTGGGTCAGCCCCAGCATTTT

j_call: TRBJ2-1
v_call: TRBV7-2
clone_size: few
d_call: TRBD2
cdr3_aa: CASRPVAGAFADEQFF
cdr3_nt: TGTGCCAGCAGACCCGTAGCGGGAGCCTTTGCCGATGAGCAGTTCTTC

j_call: TRBJ2-1
v_call: TRBV24-1
clone_size: few
d_call: TRBD1
cdr3_aa: CATSEWTGGEQFF
cdr3_nt: TGTGCCACCAGTGAGTGGACAGGGGGTGAGCAGTTCTTC

j_call: TRBJ1-6
v_call: TRBV7-8
clone_size: few
d_call: TRBD1
cdr3_aa: CASSMDRRYSPLHF
cdr3_nt: TGTGCCAGCAGCATGGACAGGAGGTACTCACCCCTCCACTTT

j_call: TRBJ1-1
v_call: TRBV2
clone_size: .
d_call: .
cdr3_aa: CASNRLGGRSEAFF
cdr3_nt: TGTGCCAGCAACAGACTAGGGGGGAGATCTGAAGCTTTCTTT

j_call: TRBJ1-6
v_call: TRBV4-1
clone_size: once
d_call: TRBD1
cdr3_aa: CASSQGIQGKDSYNSPLHF
cdr3_nt: TGCGCCAGCAGCCAGGGAATACAGGGGAAGGATTCCTATAATTCACCCCTCCACTTT

j_call: TRBJ2-5
v_call: TRBV24-1
clone_size: .
d_call: TRBD1
cdr3_aa: CATSDPLTGGGETQYF
cdr3_nt: TGTGCCACCAGTGACCCCCTGACAGGGGGCGGTGAGACCCAGTACTTC

j_call: TRBJ1-1
v_call: TRBV12-3/TRBV12-4
clone_size: .
d_call: .
cdr3_aa: CAPSNWVPNTEAFF
cdr3_nt: TGTGCCCCAAGTAATTGGGTCCCTAACACTGAAGCTTTCTTT

j_call: TRBJ2-3
v_call: TRBV7-3
clone_size: .
d_call: .
cdr3_aa: CASSYWETDTQYF
cdr3_nt: TGTGCCAGCAGTTATTGGGAGACAGATACGCAGTATTTT

j_call: TRBJ2-7
v_call: TRBV7-9
clone_size: many
d_call: TRBD1
cdr3_aa: CASSLATSGGVYEQYF
cdr3_nt: TGTGCCAGCAGCTTAGCGACCTCAGGGGGTGTATACGAGCAGTACTTC

j_call: TRBJ1-2
v_call: TRBV5-6
clone_size: few
d_call: .
cdr3_aa: CASSSGGEANYGYTF
cdr3_nt: TGTGCCAGCAGCTCGGGCGGGGAAGCTAACTATGGCTACACCTTC

j_call: TRBJ2-3
v_call: TRBV20-1
clone_size: few
d_call: TRBD2
cdr3_aa: CSAPPSGEADTQYF
cdr3_nt: TGCAGTGCTCCACCTAGCGGGGAGGCAGATACGCAGTATTTT

j_call: TRBJ1-5
v_call: TRBV7-8
clone_size: many
d_call: .
cdr3_aa: CASKLGPSNQPQHF
cdr3_nt: TGTGCCAGCAAACTGGGACCTAGCAATCAGCCCCAGCATTTT

j_call: TRBJ1-1
v_call: TRBV5-1
clone_size: .
d_call: TRBD1
cdr3_aa: CASSLGPGGTFEAFF
cdr3_nt: TGCGCCAGCAGCTTAGGGCCAGGGGGCACGTTTGAAGCTTTCTTT

j_call: TRBJ2-5
v_call: TRBV7-9
clone_size: .
d_call: TRBD1
cdr3_aa: CASSQGAQGETQYF
cdr3_nt: TGTGCCAGCAGCCAAGGGGCACAGGGGGAGACCCAGTACTTC

j_call: TRBJ1-4
v_call: TRBV20-1
clone_size: few
d_call: .
cdr3_aa: CSARVYEKLFF
cdr3_nt: TGCAGTGCTAGGGTGTATGAAAAACTGTTTTTT

j_call: TRBJ2-4
v_call: TRBV5-1
clone_size: .
d_call: TRBD1
cdr3_aa: CASSPGTGDIQYF
cdr3_nt: TGCGCCAGCAGCCCCGGGACAGGGGACATTCAGTACTTC

j_call: TRBJ2-1
v_call: TRBV4-2
clone_size: few
d_call: .
cdr3_aa: CASSQDLDNEQFF
cdr3_nt: TGTGCCAGCAGCCAAGATCTGGACAATGAGCAGTTCTTC

j_call: TRBJ2-5
v_call: TRBV29-1
clone_size: .
d_call: .
cdr3_aa: CSAAEGRGETQYF
cdr3_nt: TGCAGCGCAGCCGAGGGTCGGGGTGAGACCCAGTACTTC

j_call: TRBJ2-5
v_call: TRBV5-5
clone_size: .
d_call: .
cdr3_aa: CASSFNEETQYF
cdr3_nt: TGTGCCAGCAGCTTCAACGAAGAGACCCAGTACTTC

j_call: TRBJ2-7
v_call: TRBV5-8
clone_size: .
d_call: TRBD2
cdr3_aa: CASGGVAYEQYF
cdr3_nt: TGTGCCAGCGGGGGGGTTGCCTACGAGCAGTACTTC

j_call: TRBJ2-5
v_call: TRBV5-1
clone_size: .
d_call: TRBD1
cdr3_aa: CASSLMGQGASETQYF
cdr3_nt: TGCGCCAGCAGCTTGATGGGACAGGGGGCATCTGAGACCCAGTACTTC

j_call: TRBJ2-7
v_call: TRBV3-1
clone_size: few
d_call: .
cdr3_aa: CASSTIPRARGESYEQYF
cdr3_nt: TGTGCCAGCAGCACCATCCCTCGAGCTCGCGGGGAATCCTACGAGCAGTACTTC

j_call: TRBJ2-3
v_call: TRBV29-1
clone_size: .
d_call: .
cdr3_aa: CSVAARLFEGDTQYF
cdr3_nt: TGCAGCGTTGCTGCCAGGCTCTTCGAAGGGGATACGCAGTATTTT

j_call: TRBJ2-5
v_call: TRBV9
clone_size: few
d_call: TRBD2
cdr3_aa: CASSVALSSGEQETQYF
cdr3_nt: TGTGCCAGCAGCGTAGCCCTCTCGAGCGGGGAACAAGAGACCCAGTACTTC

j_call: TRBJ2-3
v_call: TRBV18
clone_size: .
d_call: TRBD2
cdr3_aa: CASSPLGTSGRTDTQYF
cdr3_nt: TGTGCCAGCTCACCACTCGGGACTAGCGGGAGGACAGATACGCAGTATTTT

j_call: TRBJ1-1
v_call: TRBV25-1
clone_size: .
d_call: .
cdr3_aa: CASSDPTGNMNTEAFF
cdr3_nt: TGTGCCAGCAGTGACCCCACGGGAAACATGAACACTGAAGCTTTCTTT

j_call: TRBJ2-1
v_call: TRBV5-1
clone_size: few
d_call: TRBD1
cdr3_aa: CASSLVQGSYNEQFF
cdr3_nt: TGCGCCAGCAGCTTGGTACAGGGGAGCTACAATGAGCAGTTCTTC

j_call: TRBJ2-1
v_call: TRBV5-1
clone_size: many
d_call: .
cdr3_aa: CASRFGELEQFF
cdr3_nt: TGCGCCAGCCGTTTTGGGGAATTGGAGCAGTTCTTC

j_call: TRBJ2-7
v_call: TRBV5-1
clone_size: few
d_call: .
cdr3_aa: CASSLIGAREQYF
cdr3_nt: TGCGCCAGCAGCTTAATTGGGGCCCGCGAGCAGTACTTC

j_call: TRBJ2-1
v_call: TRBV6-5
clone_size: .
d_call: .
cdr3_aa: CASSYSTSRGHEQFF
cdr3_nt: TGTGCCAGCAGTTACTCGACCAGCCGAGGGCACGAGCAGTTCTTC

j_call: TRBJ2-3
v_call: TRBV21-1
clone_size: once
d_call: .
cdr3_aa: CASSKEGSTPLADTQYF
cdr3_nt: TGTGCCAGCAGCAAAGAAGGGAGCACACCACTAGCAGATACGCAGTATTTT

j_call: TRBJ1-6
v_call: TRBV7-6
clone_size: many
d_call: .
cdr3_aa: CATQLLDGNSPLHF
cdr3_nt: TGTGCCACCCAGCTACTCGACGGGAATTCACCCCTCCACTTT

j_call: TRBJ1-2
v_call: TRBV15
clone_size: few
d_call: TRBD1
cdr3_aa: CATSRAFGRQGINGYTF
cdr3_nt: TGTGCCACCAGCAGAGCTTTCGGGCGACAGGGGATTAATGGCTACACCTTC